This passage covers 22 T cell receptor beta chains from one sample sequenced in a study of Graves' ophthalmopathy and Graves' hyperthyroidism. Researchers took RNA transcripts and amplified TCR beta CDR3 regions from them. HTBI primers were used in a first-round RT-PCR, which preceded a second-round multiplex PCR. TCRdb processed the multiplex PCR reads anew with MiXCR; each CDR3 protein has one entry. This sample has 300,000 to 400,000 distinct CDR3 sequences, with about 15% found just once. The sequenced material came from peripheral blood. These receptors were obtained from an adult woman with stable Graves' hyperthyroidism.

This clonotype has at least ten counts. The CDR3 DNA reads as TGCAGTGCTAGAGATAACAACGCGCAGGGCCCCTACGAGCAGTACTTC. This sequence encodes CSARDNNAQGPYEQYF. The V and J genes are TRBV20-1 and TRBJ2-7; D perhaps matches TRBD1 (5 bases). The germline V gene encodes CDR1 DFQATT and CDR2 SNEGSKA (reference sequence). V was shortened by 0 bases and J by 2 bases, with 17 bases between the two germline ends. The CDR3 is made up of 16 amino acids.

The chain combines TRBV12-3 or TRBV12-4 with TRBJ2-7; perhaps D is TRBD1 or TRBD2 (5 bases each). V was trimmed by 4 bases and J by 4 bases, leaving 14 bases between them. The CDR3 is 14 residues long. CDR3 residues: CASSSSRAPYEQYF. The CDR3 DNA sequence: TGTGCCAGCAGTTCTAGCAGGGCTCCATACGAGCAGTACTTC.

The sample holds many counts of this clonotype. The gene calls are TRBV20-1 and TRBJ2-4, with 7 bases fitting TRBD2. Germline V gene sequence: CDR1 DFQATT, CDR2 SNEGSKA (reference sequence). There are 16 residues in the CDR3. V shed 0 bases and J 0 bases; nucleotides not matched to a gene: 5. The CDR3 is CSARDNGGLAKNIQYF. CDR3 nucleotide sequence: TGCAGTGCTAGAGATAACGGGGGGTTAGCCAAAAACATTCAGTACTTC.

With regard to this clonotype: Given the absence of the conserved phenylalanine or tryptophan at the CDR3 end, a read error is likely. This chain links TRBV14 with TRBJ1-6; D remains ambiguous. Trimming left V 2 bases short and J 9 bases short, with 14 bases between. The CDR3 runs 15 residues. Germline assignment: CDR1 SGHDN and CDR2 FVKESK. CDR3 nucleotides: TGTGCCAGCAGCCAACACACCGCTATCACTTCACCCCTCCACCTT. Amino acids: CASSQHTAITSPLHL.

This clonotype was counted between two and nine times. The gene calls are TRBV30 and TRBJ2-5, with unresolved D. There are 14 residues in the CDR3. Between the trimmed V and J ends, which lost 4 bases and 0 bases, there was a span of 12 bases. Germline assignment: CDR1 GTSNPN and CDR2 SVGIG (reference sequence). CDR3 coding DNA: TGTGCCTGGACCTCCCGGCCTTACCAAGAGACCCAGTACTTC. Translated, it gives CAWTSRPYQETQYF.

This clonotype was seen repeatedly, ten times or more. The rearrangement uses TRBV28 and TRBJ2-5, with TRBD1 identical over 8 bases. V trimming: 4 bases; J trimming: 5 bases; junction bases outside the gene matches: 3. Germline V gene data show CDR1 as MDHEN and CDR2 as SYDVKM. The CDR3 contains 13 residues. The CDR3 DNA reads TGTGCCAGCAGTTCGGGACAGGCTGAGACCCAGTACTTC. This encodes CASSSGQAETQYF.

This clonotype has a count of ten or more. The chain couples TRBV4-2 to TRBJ1-1, with a possible D match to TRBD1 (5 bases). The CDR3 extends over 13 amino acids. Trimming removed 8 bases from V and 7 bases from J, with 17 bases in between. Germline CDR1 reads LGHNA; CDR2 reads YNFKEQ. CDR3: CASAPRGGVEAFF. CDR3 nucleotides: TGTGCCAGCGCGCCAAGGGGAGGGGTTGAAGCTTTCTTT.

A word on this clonotype: A much larger clonotype is one base distant, so this may be a read error. The chain joins TRBV24-1 to TRBJ1-5; D is possibly TRBD1 (6 bases). The germline CDR1 and CDR2 sequences are KGHDR and SFDVKD. The CDR3 runs 15 residues. CDR3 protein: CATCETGKGNQPQHF. CDR3 DNA: TGTGCCACCTGTGAAACAGGGAAGGGCAATCAGCCCCAGCATTTT.

This clonotype was counted ten times or more. V and J are TRBV7-8 and TRBJ2-7; D is possibly TRBD1 or TRBD2 (5 bases each). There are 15 residues in the CDR3. The germline V gene has CDR1 SGHVS and CDR2 FQNEAQ. Deletions cut 1 base from V and 0 bases from J, with 10 bases between. For the CDR3, the DNA is TGTGCCAGCAGCTTAGTAGAGGGGAACTCCTACGAGCAGTACTTC. Translated, it gives CASSLVEGNSYEQYF.

This clonotype was detected many times. V and J are TRBV6-5 and TRBJ1-2; D is ambiguous. The CDR3 sequence is 14 residues long. V was pared by 0 bases and J by 3 bases, with 8 bases between. CDR1 and CDR2 from the germline V gene are MNHEY and SVGAGI. In DNA form, the CDR3 reads TGTGCCAGCAGTTACTCTCGCGAGGACTATGGCTACACCTTC. Residues: CASSYSREDYGYTF.

This clonotype has at least ten counts. Just one base apart from a much larger clone, this may be a read error. CDR3 residues: CASSAAAGVDGHTF. The CDR3 DNA is TGTGCCAGCAGTGCGGCGGCAGGGGTGGATGGCCACACCTTC. The chain combines TRBV6-1 with TRBJ1-2; D possibly corresponds to TRBD1 (6 bases). The CDR3 is 14 residues long. The germline V gene has CDR1 MNHNS and CDR2 SASEGT.

In regard to this clonotype: A much bigger clone sits one base away, suggesting this may be a read error. The chain uses TRBV29-1 and TRBJ1-2, with D maybe TRBD1 (5 bases). This CDR3 comprises 11 residues. The germline CDR1 and CDR2 sequences are SQVTM and ANQGSEA. For the CDR3, the DNA is TGCAGCGGCACATACGGGGGTGGCTACCCCTTC. It specifies CSGTYGGGYPF.

This clonotype was detected many times. The chain joins TRBV6-5 to TRBJ2-7; tentative D call: TRBD1 (5 bases). Germline-derived CDR1 and CDR2 are MNHEY and SVGAGI. The CDR3 has 13 residues. V was cut by 5 bases and J by 3 bases, with 11 bases left in between. CDR3 sequence (DNA): TGTGCCAGCAGTCCCATGGGGCACTACGAGCAGTACTTC. The encoded protein is CASSPMGHYEQYF.

This clonotype showed up many times. The chain couples TRBV30 to TRBJ2-7; TRBD2 aligns across 8 bases. Germline V gene sequence: CDR1 GTSNPN, CDR2 SVGIG (reference sequence). This CDR3 is built from 13 residues. Trimming removed 4 bases from V and 3 bases from J; junction bases left unmatched: 5. CDR3: CAWNTSGHYEQYF. Here the CDR3 DNA reads TGTGCCTGGAACACTAGCGGACACTACGAGCAGTACTTC.

This clonotype showed up just once. The chain carries TRBV14 and TRBJ1-2; 7 nucleotides match TRBD1. This CDR3 contains 15 residues. Germline-derived CDR1 and CDR2 are SGHDN and FVKESK. V shed 3 bases and J 4 bases; nucleotides not matched to a gene: 8. The chain's CDR3 is CASSHLPQGTYGYTF. CDR3 DNA sequence: TGTGCCAGCAGCCATCTACCACAGGGGACCTATGGCTACACCTTC.

The chain employs TRBV18 and TRBJ2-6; the D gene is possibly TRBD2 (5 bases). V dropped 3 bases and J dropped 2 bases, with 17 bases sitting between them. Germline V CDR1 and CDR2: KGHSH, LQKENI. CDR3 length: 18 residues. The CDR3 DNA sequence: TGTGCCAGCTCACCTTTTCCGGGAAGTAGCCCTGGGGCCAACGTCCTGACTTTC. This codes for CASSPFPGSSPGANVLTF.

A note on this clonotype: The junction departs from germline at one end; a sequencing error may be responsible. The chain carries TRBV4-1 and TRBJ2-7; weak D call: TRBD1 (6 bases). The CDR3 covers 13 residues. Germline V gene lookup returns CDR1 MGHRA and CDR2 YSYEKL. The CDR3, as DNA: TGCGCCAGCAGCCAGACAGGAGCCTACGAGCTGTACTTC. Amino acids: CASSQTGAYELYF.

This clonotype was observed many times. The chain uses TRBV24-1 and TRBJ1-5, with D tentatively TRBD1 (5 bases). Trimming pared 3 bases from V and 0 bases from J, leaving 23 bases between. In germline, CDR1 is KGHDR, CDR2 SFDVKD. This CDR3 region has 20 residues. The CDR3 is CATSDGACRLARYSNQPQHF. CDR3 nucleotide sequence: TGTGCCACCAGTGATGGGGCCTGCCGCCTAGCCCGGTATAGCAATCAGCCCCAGCATTTT.

This clonotype occurred many times. The gene calls are TRBV20-1 and TRBJ1-1, with 9 positions matching TRBD1. Germline V gives CDR1 DFQATT, CDR2 SNEGSKA (reference sequence). The J segment lost 4 bases and the V segment lost 1 base, leaving 10 bases of the junction unmatched. The length of the CDR3 is 16 residues. The CDR3 DNA follows: TGCAGTGCTAGAGGCAACAGAGGGACAGGGAGCACTGAAGCTTTCTTT. Translated: CSARGNRGTGSTEAFF.

This clonotype was counted at least ten times. This chain joins TRBV7-2 and TRBJ2-5, with D possibly TRBD1 on 6 matching bases. The CDR3 runs 13 residues. Germline V gene lookup returns CDR1 SGHTA and CDR2 FQGNSA. Trimming took 5 bases from V and 7 from J, leaving 14 bases between them. CDR3 nucleotides: TGTGCCAGCAGCGACAGGTCTGATCCGACCCAGTACTTC. Translating gives CASSDRSDPTQYF.

V is TRBV28 and J is TRBJ1-2, with D tentatively TRBD1 (5 bases). The CDR3 extends over 10 amino acids. Germline CDR1 MDHEN, CDR2 SYDVKM. Trimming took off 10 bases at V and 4 bases at J, with 7 bases between the two ends. In DNA, the CDR3 is TGTGCCACCGGGGGCTATGGCTACACCTTC. This encodes CATGGYGYTF.

This clonotype was seen many times. The chain has TRBV27 and TRBJ1-6; D remains unclear. The CDR3 consists of 16 residues. Trimming took off 8 bases at V and 5 bases at J, with 19 bases between the two ends. Looked up from germline, CDR1 is MNHEY and CDR2 is SMNVEV (reference sequence). CDR3 amino acids: CASRQSAGTHNSPLHF. The CDR3 DNA follows: TGTGCCAGCCGCCAAAGCGCGGGCACACATAATTCACCCCTCCACTTT.